What follows are 8 T cell receptor beta chains derived from one specimen sequenced in a study of blood T cell repertoires in COVID-19. Assay used: immunoSEQ multiplex PCR; TCRdb lists only in-frame clones, some missing. The sample contains roughly 22,000 clones, 82% of which appear only once. Input material: peripheral blood. These receptors originate from a human donor in a cohort sampled during active COVID-19.

V and J are TRBV6-5 and TRBJ2-1; 8 bases line up with TRBD2. The V segment lost 2 bases and the J segment 5 bases; nucleotides outside the gene matches: 5. This CDR3 spans 15 amino acids. From germline, CDR1 is MNHEY and CDR2 SVGAGI. The CDR3 DNA sequence: TGTGCCAGCAGTTACGGGCGGGAGGACCACAATGAGCAGTTCTTC. This sequence encodes CASSYGREDHNEQFF.

This chain connects TRBV10-3 to TRBJ2-3; 8 bases are a match to TRBD2. J gave up 2 bases and V 11 bases, and 12 bases lay outside the gene matches. Germline CDR1 ENHRY, CDR2 SYGVKD. The CDR3 length is 15 residues. CDR3 sequence (DNA): TGTGCCTCATCATCGGGCGGGGGGCACACAGATACGCAGTATTTT. Amino acid sequence: CASSSGGGHTDTQYF.

In its sample, this clone was seen a few times. The CDR3 DNA sequence: TGTGCCTGGAAACTAGGACACAATGAGCAGTTCTTC. It is translated as CAWKLGHNEQFF. The V gene is TRBV30, the J gene TRBJ2-1; possibly TRBD2 for D (5 bases). Germline V gene sequence: CDR1 GTSNPN, CDR2 SVGIG (reference sequence). The V gene lost 4 bases and the J gene lost 5 bases, with 9 bases spanning the gap. CDR3 length: 12 amino acids. The variable domain in full, completed from reference TRBV30 and TRBJ2-1, reads SQTIHQWPATLVQPVGSPLSLECTVEGTSNPNLYWYRQAAGRGLQLLFYSVGIGQISSEVPQNLSASRPQDRQFILSSKKLLLSDSGFYLCAWKLGHNEQFFGPGTRLTVL.

This clone is a singleton in its sample. V is TRBV19 and J is TRBJ2-3; D gene ambiguous. The V end was cut by 4 bases, the J end by 2 bases, with 7 bases between. The CDR3 is 13 residues long. Germline V gene data show CDR1 as LNHDA and CDR2 as SQIVND (reference sequence). The CDR3 sequence: CASSTYLTDTQYF. For the CDR3, the DNA is TGTGCCAGTAGTACCTATCTCACAGATACGCAGTATTTT.

The V and J genes are TRBV11-3 and TRBJ2-7; 10 positions agree with TRBD2. Germline V gene sequence: CDR1 SGHNT, CDR2 YENEEA. The V gene end was trimmed by 1 base and the J gene end by 3 bases; junction bases not matched to a gene: 3. This CDR3 has 15 amino acids. As DNA, the CDR3 is TGTGCCAGCAGCTTAGTAGCGGGAGGTCACTACGAGCAGTACTTC. This gives the protein CASSLVAGGHYEQYF. The variable domain in full, completed from reference TRBV11-3 and TRBJ2-7, reads EAGVVQSPRYKIIEKKQPVAFWCNPISGHNTLYWYLQNLGQGPELLIRYENEEAVDDSQLPKDRFSAERLKGVDSTLKIQPAELGDSAVYLCASSLVAGGHYEQYFGPGTRLTVT.

The chain has TRBV18 and TRBJ1-4; D remains unclear. The CDR3 extends over 13 amino acids. V was trimmed by 6 bases and J by 5 bases, leaving 10 bases between them. Germline V gene lookup returns CDR1 KGHSH and CDR2 LQKENI. CDR3 region: CASSLGRNEKLFF. The DNA of the CDR3 is TGTGCCAGCTCGCTTGGGAGGAATGAAAAACTGTTTTTT. Full variable domain (rest looked up from reference TRBV18 and TRBJ1-4): NAGVMQNPRHLVRRRGQEARLRCSPMKGHSHVYWYRQLPEEGLKFMVYLQKENIIDESGMPKERFSAEFPKEGPSILRIQQVVRGDSAAYFCASSLGRNEKLFFGSGTQLSVL.

The V call is TRBV16, the J call TRBJ1-4; 7 bases agree with TRBD1. V was pared by 0 bases and J by 5 bases, with 3 bases of the junction left unmatched. CDR1 KGHSY and CDR2 FQNENV come from the germline V gene. The CDR3 runs to 15 residues. CDR3 DNA sequence: TGTGCCAGCAGCCAATCTGAGACAGGGAATGAAAAACTGTTTTTT. The encoded protein is CASSQSETGNEKLFF.

This clone is medium-sized by share. This chain connects TRBV30 to TRBJ1-3, with D tentatively TRBD1 (5 bases). V lost 3 bases, J lost 4 bases, and 19 bases lay in between. The CDR3 is made up of 16 amino acids. The germline CDR1 and CDR2 sequences are GTSNPN and SVGIG (reference sequence). DNA of the CDR3: TGTGCCTGGAGCTTATGGTTGGCAGGGCACGGAAACACCATATATTTT. Its translation: CAWSLWLAGHGNTIYF.